These 25 T cell receptor beta chains were sequenced from one sample in a study of shared clonotypes between healthy human individuals. The naive CD8 subset, CD45RO-negative cells positively selected for CCR7, excluded terminally differentiated effector memory CD45RA+ cells. Produced via immunoSEQ multiplex PCR; TCRdb's table is partial and in-frame only. The sample yields 550,000 to 750,000 clones, less than 97% seen once. The specimen was naive CD8+ T cells sorted from blood. These receptors were taken from a woman in her twenties or thirties in good health.

The J gene is TRBJ1-2, the V gene TRBV28; no firm D call. There are 15 residues in the CDR3. V lost 8 bases and J lost 3, with 19 bases in between. Germline-derived CDR1 and CDR2 are MDHEN and SYDVKM. CDR3 protein: CASQFLPNEYYGYTF. CDR3 coding DNA: TGTGCCAGCCAGTTTCTTCCGAATGAATACTATGGCTACACCTTC.

This rearrangement joins TRBV30 to TRBJ2-7; 8 bases agree with TRBD2. V gave up 4 bases and J gave up 2 bases; unmatched junction bases: 16. CDR1 GTSNPN and CDR2 SVGIG come from the germline V gene (reference sequence). This CDR3 is built from 17 residues. CDR3 region: CAWTGKWSGSETYEQYF. The CDR3, as DNA: TGTGCCTGGACCGGTAAGTGGAGCGGGAGCGAAACCTACGAGCAGTACTTC.

The chain couples TRBV7-6 to TRBJ2-3; 10 bases are shared with TRBD2. Germline V CDR1 and CDR2: SGHVS, FNYEAQ. This CDR3 contains 15 residues. V dropped 4 bases and J dropped 5; count of bases not matched to a gene: 6. The CDR3 is CASSSLAGVGDTQYF. The CDR3 nucleotides read TGTGCCAGCAGCTCGCTAGCGGGAGTTGGAGATACGCAGTATTTT.

V usage is TRBV5-1 and J usage is TRBJ2-7; D is uncertain. This CDR3 comprises 13 residues. The V gene lost 4 bases and the J gene lost 3 bases, with 11 bases spanning the gap. Germline CDR1 and CDR2: SGHRS and YFSETQ. The CDR3 loop is CASSVGTDYEQYF. The CDR3 DNA follows: TGCGCCAGCAGCGTGGGAACAGACTACGAGCAGTACTTC.

CDR3 loop: CSVDGGEDEQFF. The CDR3, as DNA: TGCAGCGTTGATGGGGGGGAAGATGAGCAGTTCTTC. The chain uses TRBV29-1 and TRBJ2-1; 7 bases match TRBD2. Germline CDR1 SQVTM, CDR2 ANQGSEA. CDR3 size: 12 residues. V gave up 3 bases and J gave up 8 bases; unmatched junction bases: 4.

This clone was counted once. This chain links TRBV6-1 with TRBJ1-2; perhaps TRBD1 as D (5 bases). This CDR3 has 15 residues. Germline CDR1 MNHNS, CDR2 SASEGT. V gave up 3 bases and J gave up 5 bases, with 16 bases separating them. The chain's CDR3 is CASSDGGPARYGYTF. CDR3 sequence (DNA): TGTGCCAGCAGTGATGGGGGACCTGCCAGGTATGGCTACACCTTC.

The V gene is TRBV5-6, the J gene TRBJ2-1, with a possible D match to TRBD2 (6 bases). The ends were cut back, 4 bases at V and 2 bases at J, with 7 bases in the middle. The CDR3 covers 13 residues. CDR1 and CDR2 (germline): SGHDT, YYEEEE. The CDR3 DNA follows: TGTGCCAGCAGCCGCGGGGCCTACAATGAGCAGTTCTTC. Translated: CASSRGAYNEQFF. Based on the CDR3 plus reference TRBV5-6 and TRBJ2-1, the full variable domain is DAGVTQSPTHLIKTRGQQVTLRCSPKSGHDTVSWYQQALGQGPQFIFQYYEEEERQRGNFPDRFSGHQFPNYSSELNVNALLLGDSALYLCASSRGAYNEQFFGPGTRLTVL.

This chain links TRBV2 with TRBJ2-7; tentative D call: TRBD2 (5 bases). V lost 4 bases to trimming and J lost 3 bases, with 10 bases between them. The V gene's germline CDR1 is SNHLY and CDR2 FYNNEI. CDR3 length: 13 amino acids. The CDR3 sequence is CASSGGGSYEQYF. The CDR3 DNA follows: TGTGCCAGCAGTGGTGGTGGGAGCTACGAGCAGTACTTC.

The V call is TRBV29-1, the J call TRBJ1-4; the match to TRBD1 covers 12 bases. Trimming removed 2 bases from V and 8 bases from J; junction bases left unmatched: 3. This CDR3 contains 14 residues. Germline V gene data show CDR1 as SQVTM and CDR2 as ANQGSEA. The CDR3, as DNA: TGCAGCGTTGAAACCGGGACAGGGGGCGAAAAACTGTTTTTT. It yields the protein CSVETGTGGEKLFF.

The rearrangement uses TRBV5-8 and TRBJ1-1; D unclear. The germline CDR1 and CDR2 sequences are SGHTS and YDEGEE. The CDR3 runs 16 residues. The V and J ends lost 0 bases and 1 base respectively, with 13 bases between them. The CDR3 loop reads CASSLAERSGNTEAFF. As DNA, the CDR3 is TGTGCCAGCAGCTTGGCCGAGAGGTCCGGGAACACTGAAGCTTTCTTT. The whole variable domain, remainder taken from reference TRBV5-8 and TRBJ1-1, is EAGVTQSPTHLIKTRGQQATLRCSPISGHTSVYWYQQALGLGLQFLLWYDEGEERNRGNFPPRFSGRQFPNYSSELNVNALELEDSALYLCASSLAERSGNTEAFFGQGTRLTVV.

V gene TRBV10-3 combines with J gene TRBJ2-7, with TRBD2 identical over 8 bases. Trimming removed 4 bases from V and 6 bases from J; junction bases left unmatched: 5. CDR3 length: 13 amino acids. Germline CDR1 and CDR2: ENHRY and SYGVKD. DNA for the CDR3: TGTGCCATCAGTGTAGTAGCGGGATTCGAGCAGTACTTC. Protein: CAISVVAGFEQYF.

This clone was found once. The chain has TRBV5-3 and TRBJ2-5; possibly TRBD1 or TRBD2 for D (5 bases each). TRBV5-3 is an ORF; its function is uncertain. The ends were cut back, 3 bases at V and 3 bases at J, with 12 bases in the middle. The CDR3 length is 14 residues. In nucleotides, the CDR3 is TGTGCCAGAAGCTCGGGACGGAGAGAAGAGACCCAGTACTTC. The encoded protein is CARSSGRREETQYF.

The chain links TRBV27 to TRBJ2-7; possible D gene TRBD2, 6 bases. Germline CDR1 and CDR2: MNHEY and SMNVEV (reference sequence). V was pared by 4 bases and J by 4 bases, with 14 bases between. The CDR3 runs to 14 residues. CDR3 residues: CASSSSGSGYEQYF. Here the CDR3 DNA reads TGTGCCAGCAGTTCGTCCGGGAGCGGGTACGAGCAGTACTTC.

The chain combines TRBV2 with TRBJ2-1; D perhaps matches TRBD2 (5 bases). Germline CDR1 and CDR2: SNHLY and FYNNEI. The CDR3 consists of 15 residues. Trimming cost V 5 bases and J 4 bases, with 15 bases left between them. For the CDR3, the DNA is TGTGCCAGCAGTCCAGAGGGCGGGCCTTACAATGAGCAGTTCTTC. Translation: CASSPEGGPYNEQFF.

The V gene is TRBV7-9, the J gene TRBJ2-5; D may be TRBD1 (6 bases). The J call could be wrong; TRBJ2-7 is a better fit for the DNA end. Germline CDR1 and CDR2: SEHNR and FQNEAQ (reference sequence). The CDR3 has 13 amino acids. CDR3 region: CASGGQPTYEQYF. The DNA of the CDR3 is TGTGCCAGCGGCGGACAGCCAACCTACGAGCAGTACTTC.

V and J are TRBV9 and TRBJ2-2; D not certain. Germline V gene lookup returns CDR1 SGDLS and CDR2 YYNGEE. V dropped 0 bases and J dropped 3 bases, with 9 bases sitting between them. This CDR3 contains 15 residues. CDR3 region: CASSVDGQYTGELFF. In nucleotides, the CDR3 is TGTGCCAGCAGCGTAGATGGTCAGTACACCGGGGAGCTGTTTTTT. Using reference TRBV9 and TRBJ2-2 for the parts outside the CDR3, the full variable domain is DSGVTQTPKHLITATGQRVTLRCSPRSGDLSVYWYQQSLDQGLQFLIQYYNGEERAKGNILERFSAQQFPDLHSELNLSSLELGDSALYFCASSVDGQYTGELFFGEGSRLTVL.

The V gene is TRBV28, the J gene TRBJ2-1; 13 positions agree with TRBD2. Trimming removed 3 bases from V and 0 bases from J; junction bases left unmatched: 5. The CDR3 has 18 amino acids. The germline CDR1 and CDR2 sequences are MDHEN and SYDVKM. CDR3 sequence (DNA): TGTGCCAGCAGTTTGCCCGGGACTAGCGGGAACTCCTACAATGAGCAGTTCTTC. Residues: CASSLPGTSGNSYNEQFF.

This chain connects TRBV9 to TRBJ1-3; D might be TRBD1 (6 bases). CDR3 length equals 17 residues. V was shortened by 4 bases and J by 3 bases, with 20 bases between the two germline ends. In germline, CDR1 is SGDLS, CDR2 YYNGEE. CDR3 DNA: TGTGCCAGCAGCTCAGGGGAGGGGACGAACTATGGAAACACCATATATTTT. Its protein product is CASSSGEGTNYGNTIYF.

The chain joins TRBV4-1 to TRBJ1-2; D uncertain. Germline V CDR1 and CDR2: MGHRA, YSYEKL. This CDR3 is 15 amino acids long. V lost 3 bases to trimming and J lost 2 bases, with 13 bases between them. The CDR3 spells CASSQDPGLNYGYTF. CDR3 nucleotides: TGCGCCAGCAGCCAGGACCCCGGTTTAAACTATGGCTACACCTTC.

The chain combines TRBV7-9 with TRBJ2-2; D may match TRBD1 or TRBD2 (5 bases each). The germline V gene has CDR1 SEHNR and CDR2 FQNEAQ (reference sequence). The CDR3 has 14 amino acids. Deletions cut 5 bases from V and 7 bases from J, with 14 bases between. CDR3 loop: CASSRSWDGGELFF. CDR3 bases: TGTGCCAGCAGCCGTAGCTGGGACGGCGGGGAGCTGTTTTTT.

The V and J genes are TRBV29-1 and TRBJ2-1; 7 bases align to TRBD2. This CDR3 spans 14 amino acids. CDR1 is SQVTM, CDR2 ANQGSEA, per germline. With 6 bases clipped from V and 8 bases from J, the junction kept 13 bases outside the gene matches. CDR3 nucleotides: TGCAGCGTCGAACGACTAGCCTACCAAGATGAGCAGTTCTTC. It is translated as CSVERLAYQDEQFF.

The rearrangement links TRBV5-4 to TRBJ2-1, with a possible D match to TRBD2 (5 bases). V dropped 1 base and J dropped 2 bases, with 16 bases sitting between them. The CDR3 consists of 17 residues. The germline CDR1 and CDR2 sequences are SGHNT and YYREEE (reference sequence). The chain's CDR3 is CASSLFAPLAAYNEQFF. The CDR3 nucleotides read TGTGCCAGCAGCTTGTTTGCGCCTCTAGCTGCCTACAATGAGCAGTTCTTC.

V usage is TRBV4-1 and J usage is TRBJ2-5; 10 bases align to TRBD1. Germline CDR1 and CDR2: MGHRA and YSYEKL. V shed 1 base and J 1 base; nucleotides not matched to a gene: 0. The CDR3 has 15 amino acids. CDR3 coding DNA: TGCGCCAGCAGCCAAGGGACAGGGGGCCAAGAGACCCAGTACTTC. Its protein product is CASSQGTGGQETQYF.

V and J are TRBV5-1 and TRBJ1-1; 7 positions match TRBD1. V lost 4 bases and J lost 1; bases outside the gene matches: 7. The CDR3 runs to 15 residues. Per the germline V gene, CDR1 is SGHRS and CDR2 is YFSETQ. The DNA of the CDR3 is TGCGCCAGCAGCAGGCGCGACAGGGCGAACACTGAAGCTTTCTTT. This sequence encodes CASSRRDRANTEAFF. The variable domain in full, with the rest retrieved from reference TRBV5-1 and TRBJ1-1, is KAGVTQTPRYLIKTRGQQVTLSCSPISGHRSVSWYQQTPGQGLQFLFEYFSETQRNKGNFPGRFSGRQFSNSRSEMNVSTLELGDSALYLCASSRRDRANTEAFFGQGTRLTVV.

In this sample, this clone turned up once. The chain joins TRBV27 to TRBJ2-7; D not certain. The ends were cut back, 3 bases at V and 3 bases at J, with 12 bases in the middle. Per the germline V gene, CDR1 is MNHEY and CDR2 is SMNVEV (reference sequence). The CDR3 spans 14 residues. CDR3 amino acids: CASSFRASVYEQYF. Here the CDR3 DNA reads TGTGCCAGCAGTTTTCGAGCGTCTGTCTACGAGCAGTACTTC.